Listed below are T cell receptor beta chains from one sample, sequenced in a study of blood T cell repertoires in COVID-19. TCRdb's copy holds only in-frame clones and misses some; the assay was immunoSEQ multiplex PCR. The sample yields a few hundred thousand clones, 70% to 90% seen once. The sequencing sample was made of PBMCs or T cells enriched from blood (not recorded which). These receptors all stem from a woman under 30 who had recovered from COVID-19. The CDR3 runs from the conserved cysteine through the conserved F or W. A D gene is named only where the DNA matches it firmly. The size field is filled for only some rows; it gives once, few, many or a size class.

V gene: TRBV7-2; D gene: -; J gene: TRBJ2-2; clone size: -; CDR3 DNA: TGTGCCAGCAGCCCTCGGTCGGGGAACACCGGGGAGCTGTTTTTT; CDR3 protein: CASSPRSGNTGELFF
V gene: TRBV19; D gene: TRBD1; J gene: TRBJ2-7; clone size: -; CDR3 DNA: TGTGCCAGTAGTATAGGGGGACAGGGTAGCTACGAGCAGTACTTC; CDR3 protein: CASSIGGQGSYEQYF
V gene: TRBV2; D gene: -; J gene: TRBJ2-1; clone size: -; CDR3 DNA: TGTGCCAGCAGCGGAACTAGCTACTACAATGAGCAGTTCTTC; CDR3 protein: CASSGTSYYNEQFF
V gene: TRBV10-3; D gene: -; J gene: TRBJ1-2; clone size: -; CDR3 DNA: TGTGCCATCAGTGAAGGGAGGGGCAGGGAAGACTATGGCTACACCTTC; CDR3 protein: CAISEGRGREDYGYTF
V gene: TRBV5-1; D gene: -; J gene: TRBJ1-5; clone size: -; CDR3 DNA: TGCGCCAGCAGCTTGGGGGCAGGAAATCAGCCCCAGCATTTT; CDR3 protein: CASSLGAGNQPQHF
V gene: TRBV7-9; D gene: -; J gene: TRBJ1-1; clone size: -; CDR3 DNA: TGTGCCAGCAGCTTAGTTCAGACTGAAGCTTTCTTT; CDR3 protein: CASSLVQTEAFF
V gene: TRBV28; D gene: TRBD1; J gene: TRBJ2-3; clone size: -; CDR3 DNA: TGTGCCAGCAGTGGGGACAGGCCTGATACGCAGTATTTT; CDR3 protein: CASSGDRPDTQYF
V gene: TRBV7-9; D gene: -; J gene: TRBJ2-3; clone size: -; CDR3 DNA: TGTGCCAGGGGCGGGGGCGTCACAGATACGCAGTATTTT; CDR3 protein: CARGGGVTDTQYF
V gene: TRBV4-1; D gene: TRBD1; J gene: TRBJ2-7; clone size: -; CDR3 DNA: TGCGCCAGCAGCCACGCGGACAGGGGCTACGAGCAGTACTTC; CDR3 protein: CASSHADRGYEQYF
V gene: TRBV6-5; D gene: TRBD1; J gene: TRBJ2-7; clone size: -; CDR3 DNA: TGTGCCAGCGGCCGGACAGGGGCCTACGAGCAGTACTTC; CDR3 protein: CASGRTGAYEQYF
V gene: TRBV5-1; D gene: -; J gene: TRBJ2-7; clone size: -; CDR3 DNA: TGCGCCAGCAGCTCACCTATGTCCCCTCCTTACTACGAGCAGTACTTC; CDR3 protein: CASSSPMSPPYYEQYF
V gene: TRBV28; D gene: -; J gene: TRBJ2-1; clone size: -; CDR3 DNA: TGTGCCAGCAGACCCCATCGAGGGAGCTCCTACAATGAGCAGTTCTTC; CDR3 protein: CASRPHRGSSYNEQFF
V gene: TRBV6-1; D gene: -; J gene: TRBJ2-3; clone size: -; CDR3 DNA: TGTGCCAGCAGTGAAGATCTGACTAGCACAGATACGCAGTATTTT; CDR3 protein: CASSEDLTSTDTQYF
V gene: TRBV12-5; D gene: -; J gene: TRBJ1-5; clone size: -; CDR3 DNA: TGTGCTAGTGGTTTGGGGGGGGGTCAGCCCCAGCATTTT; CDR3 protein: CASGLGGGQPQHF
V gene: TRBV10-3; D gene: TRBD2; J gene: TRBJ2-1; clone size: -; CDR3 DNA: TGTGCCATCAGCCCGACTAGCGGGGAGTTGGATGAGCAGTTCTTC; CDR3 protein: CAISPTSGELDEQFF
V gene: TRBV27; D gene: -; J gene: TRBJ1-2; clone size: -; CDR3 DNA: TGTGCCAGCAGTTTATCCCCCAGCTATGGCTACACCTTC; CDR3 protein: CASSLSPSYGYTF
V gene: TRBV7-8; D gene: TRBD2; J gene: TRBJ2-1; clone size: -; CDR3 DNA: TGTGCCAGCAGCTTAGAGAGGGGACTAGCGGGGAGTGAGCAGTTCTTC; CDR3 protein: CASSLERGLAGSEQFF
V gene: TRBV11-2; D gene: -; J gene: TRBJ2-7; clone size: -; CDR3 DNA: TGTGCCAGCAGCTTAGTTTACAGGGCCTACGAGCAGTACTTC; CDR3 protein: CASSLVYRAYEQYF
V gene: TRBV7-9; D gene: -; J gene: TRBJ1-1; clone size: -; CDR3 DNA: TGTGCCAGCAGCCTGCCGGTGAACACTGAAGCTTTCTTT; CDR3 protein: CASSLPVNTEAFF
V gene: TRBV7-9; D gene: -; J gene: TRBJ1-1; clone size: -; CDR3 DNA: TGTGCCAGCAGCCCCCGGAGGAACACTGAAGCTTTCTTT; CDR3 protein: CASSPRRNTEAFF
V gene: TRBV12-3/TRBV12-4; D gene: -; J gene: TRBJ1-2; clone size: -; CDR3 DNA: TGTGCCAGCAGTTCTGTCCATAGCTATGGCTACACCTTC; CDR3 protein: CASSSVHSYGYTF
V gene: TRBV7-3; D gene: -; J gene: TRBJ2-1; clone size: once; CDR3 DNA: TGTGCCAGCAGCCCCACTGATTACAATGAGCAGTTCTTC; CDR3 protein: CASSPTDYNEQFF
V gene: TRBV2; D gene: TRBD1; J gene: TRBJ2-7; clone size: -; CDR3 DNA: TGTGCCAGCAGGCCCACAGGGGTCCTCTACGAGCAGTACTTC; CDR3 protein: CASRPTGVLYEQYF
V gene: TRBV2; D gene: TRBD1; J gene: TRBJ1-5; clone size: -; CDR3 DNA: TGTGCCAGCAGTGAATGGGGACCCGGGACAGCCTTCAATCAGCCCCAGCATTTT; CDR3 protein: CASSEWGPGTAFNQPQHF
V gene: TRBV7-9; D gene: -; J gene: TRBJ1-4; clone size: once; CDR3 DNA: TGTGCCAGCAGCTTAGTAGGGGCGGCTAATGAAAAACTGTTTTTT; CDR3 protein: CASSLVGAANEKLFF
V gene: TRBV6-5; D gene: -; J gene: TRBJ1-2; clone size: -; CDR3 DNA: TGTGCCAGCAGTTACTTGGACAGTAACTATGGCTACACCTTC; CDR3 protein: CASSYLDSNYGYTF